The 17 T cell receptor beta chains presented below share a single source sample, sequenced in a study of blood T cells in healthy people across ages. A second PCR of 7 to 11 cycles used a sample-barcoded 5' primer and a J-beta primer mix. Each CDR3 protein is one row after TCRdb ran MiXCR on the 5' RACE reads. Found here are approximately 1.5 million distinct CDR3 sequences, about 45% of them singletons; the top ten hold more than 4%. Sequenced material: blood. The receptor set was obtained from a woman younger than 30 in good health.

This sequence joins TRBV27 and TRBJ2-3; no clear D gene. Germline-derived CDR1 and CDR2 are MNHEY and SMNVEV (reference sequence). The CDR3 sequence is 15 residues long. V lost 4 bases and J lost 0, with 11 bases in between. In DNA form, the CDR3 reads TGTGCCAGCAGTTCCTCGAGAGTAAGCACAGATACGCAGTATTTT. Protein product: CASSSSRVSTDTQYF.

The V and J genes are TRBV12-3 or TRBV12-4 and TRBJ2-7; D not certain. The ends were cut back, 7 bases at V and 5 bases at J, with 18 bases in the middle. The CDR3 totals 14 residues. The CDR3 DNA is TGTGCCAGCATCTTACCTCTCGACGACAACGAGCAGTACTTC. Amino acid sequence: CASILPLDDNEQYF.

Details on this clonotype: This clone may be a read error of a much larger clone one base away. This chain connects TRBV7-2 to TRBJ2-3; 8 bases match TRBD1. Germline V gene lookup returns CDR1 SGHTA and CDR2 FQGNSA. This CDR3 spans 14 amino acids. V was clipped by 5 bases and J by 6 bases; unmatched bases: 7. CDR3 sequence: CASSATTGVDTQYF. DNA for the CDR3: TGTGCCAGCAGCGCTACGACAGGGGTCGATACGCAGTATTTT.

V usage is TRBV3-1 and J usage is TRBJ1-1, with D unresolved. CDR1 and CDR2 from the germline V gene are LGHDT and YNNKEL (reference sequence). The CDR3 contains 12 residues. Between the trimmed V and J ends, which lost 8 bases and 0 bases, there was a span of 7 bases. CDR3 DNA sequence: TGTGCCAGCGGGGAAGTGAACACTGAAGCTTTCTTT. It encodes CASGEVNTEAFF.

This clonotype was counted a few times. The chain combines TRBV5-5 with TRBJ1-2; TRBD1 aligns across 7 bases. The V gene end was trimmed by 4 bases and the J gene end by 3 bases; junction bases not matched to a gene: 12. Looked up from germline, CDR1 is SGHKS and CDR2 is YYEKEE (reference sequence). The CDR3 has 16 residues. CDR3 nucleotide sequence: TGTGCCAGCAGCCCTCTCGGGACAGCGGCCCACTATGGCTACACCTTC. It encodes CASSPLGTAAHYGYTF.

The V and J genes are TRBV25-1 and TRBJ1-5; D is undetermined. The CDR3 contains 15 residues. Germline values: CDR1 MGHDK, CDR2 SYGVNS. V dropped 3 bases and J dropped 2 bases, with 11 bases sitting between them. CDR3 loop: CASSDGEKGNQPQHF. DNA for the CDR3: TGTGCCAGCAGTGACGGGGAAAAAGGCAATCAGCCCCAGCATTTT. Full variable domain (missing parts from reference TRBV25-1 and TRBJ1-5): EADIYQTPRYLVIGTGKKITLECSQTMGHDKMYWYQQDPGMELHLIHYSYGVNSTEKGDLSSESTVSRIRTEHFPLTLESARPSHTSQYLCASSDGEKGNQPQHFGDGTRLSIL.

This chain links TRBV12-3 or TRBV12-4 with TRBJ2-3; 11 nucleotides agree with TRBD2. V trimming: 3 bases; J trimming: 5 bases; junction bases outside the gene matches: 7. The CDR3 runs to 16 residues. DNA for the CDR3: TGTGCCAGCAGTTTGAGTAGCGGGGGGGCCAGAGATACGCAGTATTTT. It specifies CASSLSSGGARDTQYF.

The rearrangement links TRBV4-3 to TRBJ1-4, with no clear D. V gave up 1 base and J gave up 6 bases, with 12 bases separating them. Germline CDR1 and CDR2: LGHNA and YSLEER. The CDR3 spans 15 residues. CDR3 loop: CASSQVVSQDEKLFF. The CDR3 bases are TGCGCCAGCAGCCAAGTTGTGAGCCAAGATGAAAAACTGTTTTTT.

The chain employs TRBV5-1 and TRBJ1-1; no clear D gene. The V end was cut by 3 bases, the J end by 2 bases, with 8 bases between. CDR1 is SGHRS, CDR2 YFSETQ, per germline. The CDR3 extends over 13 amino acids. CDR3 sequence: CASSSASNTEAFF. As DNA, the CDR3 is TGCGCCAGCAGCTCGGCAAGCAACACTGAAGCTTTCTTT.

V is TRBV12-3 or TRBV12-4 and J is TRBJ1-1, with D maybe TRBD1 (6 bases). This CDR3 has 14 amino acids. Trimming shortened V by 5 bases and J by 6 bases, and 16 bases separated the two germline ends. This CDR3 is CASSERGGASEAFF. In DNA, the CDR3 is TGTGCCAGCAGTGAGAGGGGGGGGGCCTCTGAAGCTTTCTTT.

The chain links TRBV24-1 to TRBJ2-7; D might be TRBD2 (5 bases). The V end lost 4 bases, the J end lost 1 base, and 16 bases lay between the germline ends. CDR3 length: 16 residues. Per germline, CDR1 KGHDR and CDR2 SFDVKD. The CDR3 region has the DNA TGTGCCACCAGTGAGGTGCTGGAGGTTTGGTCCTACGAGCAGTACTTC. Translation gives CATSEVLEVWSYEQYF.

The chain couples TRBV4-1 to TRBJ2-3; 9 bases match TRBD2. Germline V gives CDR1 MGHRA, CDR2 YSYEKL. The CDR3 has 16 amino acids. V was clipped by 0 bases and J by 2 bases; unmatched bases: 3. CDR3 coding DNA: TGCGCCAGCAGCCAAGATCCTAGCGGGACCACAGATACGCAGTATTTT. Its protein is CASSQDPSGTTDTQYF.

This clonotype has a handful of counts. The V call is TRBV20-1, the J call TRBJ2-7; no clear D gene. V was trimmed by 5 bases and J by 3 bases, leaving 17 bases between them. CDR1 and CDR2 (germline): DFQATT, SNEGSKA (reference sequence). CDR3 length equals 14 residues. Here the CDR3 reads CSARSRVLVYEQYF. CDR3 bases: TGCAGTGCTCGTAGTAGGGTGCTAGTCTACGAGCAGTACTTC.

This rearrangement joins TRBV7-9 to TRBJ2-2; 9 bases agree with TRBD2. Germline CDR1 and CDR2: SEHNR and FQNEAQ (reference sequence). The CDR3 is 17 amino acids. Losses at the gene ends were 6 bases for V and 0 bases for J; bases not matched to a gene: 8. DNA for the CDR3: TGTGCCAGCAGAGATAGCGGGGGAGGCGCGAACACCGGGGAGCTGTTTTTT. This encodes CASRDSGGGANTGELFF.

The table lists this clonotype with a few counts. V gene TRBV29-1 combines with J gene TRBJ2-3; D is undetermined. CDR3 size: 13 residues. Deletions cut 5 bases from V and 6 bases from J, with 15 bases between. Germline CDR1 and CDR2: SQVTM and ANQGSEA. CDR3 bases: TGCAGCGTTCCTAGTTCCGGGCTGGATACGCAGTATTTT. Its protein product is CSVPSSGLDTQYF.

The V and J genes are TRBV7-2 and TRBJ2-1; 8 bases fit TRBD1. This CDR3 contains 12 residues. V lost 5 bases to trimming and J lost 14 bases; unmatched junction nucleotides: 8. The germline V gene has CDR1 SGHTA and CDR2 FQGNSA. This CDR3 reads CASSRFEDREFF. CDR3 coding DNA: TGTGCCAGCAGCCGGTTCGAGGACAGGGAGTTCTTC. Complete variable domain (other parts from reference TRBV7-2 and TRBJ2-1): GAGVSQSPSNKVTEKGKDVELRCDPISGHTALYWYRQSLGQGLEFLIYFQGNSAPDKSGLPSDRFSAERTGGSVSTLTIQRTQQEDSAVYLCASSRFEDREFFGPGTRLTVL.

This clonotype was observed at least ten times. This sequence joins TRBV29-1 and TRBJ2-1; D unresolved. V was shortened by 2 bases and J by 0 bases, with 5 bases between the two germline ends. Germline-derived CDR1 and CDR2 are SQVTM and ANQGSEA. The CDR3 loop spans 13 amino acids. CDR3: CSVERSSYNEQFF. Written as DNA, the CDR3 is TGCAGCGTTGAAAGGAGCTCCTACAATGAGCAGTTCTTC.